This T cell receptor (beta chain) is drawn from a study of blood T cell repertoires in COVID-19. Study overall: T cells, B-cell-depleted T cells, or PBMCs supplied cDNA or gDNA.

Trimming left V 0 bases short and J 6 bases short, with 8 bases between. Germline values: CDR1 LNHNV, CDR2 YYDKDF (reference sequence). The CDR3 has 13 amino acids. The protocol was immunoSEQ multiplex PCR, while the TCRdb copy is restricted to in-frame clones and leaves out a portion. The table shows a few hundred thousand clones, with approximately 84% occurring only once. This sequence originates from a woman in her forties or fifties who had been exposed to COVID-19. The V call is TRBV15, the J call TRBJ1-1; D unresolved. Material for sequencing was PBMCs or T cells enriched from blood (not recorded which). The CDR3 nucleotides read TGTGCCACCAGCAGAGATGGAGGGCCTGAAGCTTTCTTT. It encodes CATSRDGGPEAFF.